This TCR beta chain stems from a study of shared clonotypes between healthy human individuals. On the study more broadly: CD4 naive cells filled three plates per donor, CD4 memory three, CD8 naive two and CD8 memory one.

This clone was observed once. Its antigen is unidentified. Some 30,000 T cell genomes, or about 0.2 ug DNA, went into the sorted-subset replicate PCRs. Repertoires were generated with immunoSEQ multiplex PCR, while TCRdb's copy carries only in-frame clones and drops some. The data contain 1,500,000 or so clones, 97% to 99% of them singletons. Study outcomes and limitations: An expected dependence of interdonor clonotype sharing on sequencing depth was noted. The study found lower generation probabilities in non-shared clonotypes than in those shared by all four donors.

Per the germline V gene, CDR1 is SGHVS and CDR2 is FNYEAQ. Trimming shortened V by 2 bases and J by 4 bases, and 13 bases separated the two germline ends. This CDR3 region has 15 residues. The sample comprised naive CD4+ T cells sorted from blood. Stated subset: CD45RA+ positively selected. The source is a man aged 25-45 years in good health. This rearrangement joins TRBV7-6 to TRBJ2-3, with TRBD1 as a possible D gene (7 bases). CDR3 in DNA: TGTGCCAGCAGCTTAAGCGGAGGGGGCCCAGATACGCAGTATTTT. It is translated as CASSLSGGGPDTQYF.